The sequence of this T cell receptor (beta chain) was determined in a study of blood T cells in healthy people across ages. This clonotype has more than one count but fewer than ten. Its antigen is currently unknown. A second PCR of 7 to 11 cycles used a sample-barcoded 5' primer and a J-beta primer mix. TCRdb processed the 5' RACE reads anew with MiXCR; each CDR3 protein has one entry. Of fewer than 2,000,000 distinct CDR3 sequences in the sample, about 35% were seen once. CDR1 is SEHNR, CDR2 FQNEAQ, per germline (reference sequence). Trimming left V 3 bases short and J 4 bases short, with 16 bases between. The CDR3 loop spans 17 amino acids. Every sample yielded at least 6 million isolated PBMCs. General observations from the study: Unsorted PBMCs ruled out conclusive naive versus antigen-experienced comparison.

The source material was blood. V usage is TRBV7-9 and J usage is TRBJ2-6; the D gene is possibly TRBD2 (6 bases). The source of this sequence is a woman aged 25 to 39 in good health. For the CDR3, the DNA is TGTGCCAGCAGCTTCCTGACTAGTTCTTACGGGGCCAACGTCCTGACTTTC. Protein product: CASSFLTSSYGANVLTF.